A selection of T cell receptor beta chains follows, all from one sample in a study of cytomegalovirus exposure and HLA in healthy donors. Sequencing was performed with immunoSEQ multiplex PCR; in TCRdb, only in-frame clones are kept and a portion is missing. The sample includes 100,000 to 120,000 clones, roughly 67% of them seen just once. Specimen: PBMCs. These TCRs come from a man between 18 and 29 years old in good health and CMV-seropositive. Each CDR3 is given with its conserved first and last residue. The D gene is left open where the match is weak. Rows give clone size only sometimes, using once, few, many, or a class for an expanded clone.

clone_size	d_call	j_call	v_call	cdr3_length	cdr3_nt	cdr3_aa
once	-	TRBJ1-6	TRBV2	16	TGTGCCAGCAGTGAGCGGGTGTACCCCCAAGATTCACCCCTCCACTTT	CASSERVYPQDSPLHF
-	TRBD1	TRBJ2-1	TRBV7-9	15	TGTGCCAGCAGCCCCCCGGGACAGGGGACCAATGAGCAGTTCTTC	CASSPPGQGTNEQFF
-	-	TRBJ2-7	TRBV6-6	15	TGTGCCAGCAGTTACAGGGGCCAGGATACCTACGAGCAGTACTTC	CASSYRGQDTYEQYF
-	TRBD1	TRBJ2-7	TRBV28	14	TGTGCCAGCAGTCCCCCGGTTACAGGGGCCGAGCAGTACTTC	CASSPPVTGAEQYF
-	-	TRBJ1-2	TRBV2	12	TGTGCCAGCAGTGATTTACCGGGGGGCTACACCTTC	CASSDLPGGYTF
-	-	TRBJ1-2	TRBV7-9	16	TGTGCCAGCAGCCCTACCATTCCAGGGACACCCTATGGCTACACCTTC	CASSPTIPGTPYGYTF
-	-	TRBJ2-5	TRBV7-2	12	TGTGCCAGCAGCTTCCGGGGAGAGACCCAGTACTTC	CASSFRGETQYF
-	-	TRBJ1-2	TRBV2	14	TGTGCCAGCAGTGGAACAAGGGGGTTTTATGGCTACACCTTC	CASSGTRGFYGYTF
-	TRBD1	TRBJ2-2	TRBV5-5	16	TGTGCCAGCAGCCCCACGGACAGGGGATACACCGGGGAGCTGTTTTTT	CASSPTDRGYTGELFF
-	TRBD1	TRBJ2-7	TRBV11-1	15	TGTGCCAGCAGCTTGGGACAGGGGGGTTCCTACGAGCAGTACTTC	CASSLGQGGSYEQYF
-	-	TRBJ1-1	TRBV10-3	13	TGTGCCATCAGTGAGTCGTTAACAGAGGGAGCTTTCTTT	CAISESLTEGAFF
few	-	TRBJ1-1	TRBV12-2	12	TGTGCAGTCGAACGAGTGAACACTGAAGCTTTCTTT	CAVERVNTEAFF
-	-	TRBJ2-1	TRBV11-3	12	TGTGCCAGCAGCTTCCAGGTTAATGAGCAGTTCTTC	CASSFQVNEQFF
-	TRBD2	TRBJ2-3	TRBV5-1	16	TGCGCCAGCAGCAAAGTAGCGGGGGGGCGTGCAGATACGCAGTATTTT	CASSKVAGGRADTQYF
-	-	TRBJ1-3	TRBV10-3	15	TGTGCCATCAGTGAGTCCCAGGGTGATGGAAACACCATATATTTT	CAISESQGDGNTIYF
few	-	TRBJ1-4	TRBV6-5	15	TGTGCCAGCAGCGAAAACTTAGGGAGGAGTGAAAAACTGTTTTTT	CASSENLGRSEKLFF
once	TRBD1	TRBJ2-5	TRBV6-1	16	TGTGCCAGCAGTGAAACGCCGGGACAGGAGAAAGAGACCCAGTACTTC	CASSETPGQEKETQYF
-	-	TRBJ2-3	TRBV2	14	TGTGCCAGCAGTCAGGACAGTACCACAGATACGCAGTATTTT	CASSQDSTTDTQYF
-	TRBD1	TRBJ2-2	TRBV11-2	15	TGTGCCAGCAGGCCCGGGACAGGGAACACCGGGGAGCTGTTTTTT	CASRPGTGNTGELFF
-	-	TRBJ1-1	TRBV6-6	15	TGTGCCAGCAGTTACGGCCAGGGTTCCCCCTGTGGAGCTTTCTTT	CASSYGQGSPCGAFF
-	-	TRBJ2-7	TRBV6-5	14	TGTGCCAGCAGTTACGGGCGGGGCACCTACGAGCAGTACTTC	CASSYGRGTYEQYF
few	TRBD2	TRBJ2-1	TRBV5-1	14	TGCGCCAGCAGCTTGGAGATCGGGAGGAATGAGCAGTTCTTC	CASSLEIGRNEQFF
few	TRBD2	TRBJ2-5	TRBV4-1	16	TGCGCCAGCAGCCAAGATACGGAGCGGGGGCAAGAGACCCAGTACTTC	CASSQDTERGQETQYF
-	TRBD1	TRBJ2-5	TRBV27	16	TGTGCCAGCAGTTTATCGGGCAGGGGGCGCCGAGAGACCCAGTACTTC	CASSLSGRGRRETQYF
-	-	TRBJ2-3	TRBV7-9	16	TGTGCCAGCAGCGCACCTCTGACAGGAAGCACAGATACGCAGTATTTT	CASSAPLTGSTDTQYF
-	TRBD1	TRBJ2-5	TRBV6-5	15	TGTGCCAGCGTTGGGGGTAGACAGGGACAAGAGACCCAGTACTTC	CASVGGRQGQETQYF
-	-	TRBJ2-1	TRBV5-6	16	TGTGCCAGCAGCTTGGTTGGGCAGGGGATTGTGAATGAGCAGTTCTTC	CASSLVGQGIVNEQFF
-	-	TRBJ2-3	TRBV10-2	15	TGCGCCAGCCTCCCTGGGGGGAAGGCGGCAGATACGCAGTATTTT	CASLPGGKAADTQYF
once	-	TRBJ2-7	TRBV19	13	TGTGCCAGTAGCCCCAGCGGATTCTACGAGCAGTACTTC	CASSPSGFYEQYF
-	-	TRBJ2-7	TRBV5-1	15	TGCGCCAGCAGCTTGGGCTCCGACCCGGGCGCGGGGCAGTACTTC	CASSLGSDPGAGQYF
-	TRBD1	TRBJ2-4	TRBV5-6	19	TGTGCCAGCAGCAGCACCTCCGGGACAGGGGTCCCCTTGGTAGACATTCAGTACTTC	CASSSTSGTGVPLVDIQYF
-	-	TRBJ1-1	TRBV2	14	TGTGCCAGCAGTGGACGACAGCAGAACACTGAAGCTTTCTTT	CASSGRQQNTEAFF
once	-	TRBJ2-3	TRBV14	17	TGTGCCAGCAGCCAAGATAGAGGTCTAGCGAGCACAGATACGCAGTATTTT	CASSQDRGLASTDTQYF
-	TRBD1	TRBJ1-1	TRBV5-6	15	TGTGCCAGCAGCTTGCGACAGGGGCGAAACACTGAAGCTTTCTTT	CASSLRQGRNTEAFF
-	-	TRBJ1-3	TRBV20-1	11	TGCAGTGCTAGTCGTCAGGGCACCATATATTTT	CSASRQGTIYF
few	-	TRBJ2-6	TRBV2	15	TGTGCCACCCAACTAGCACGCTCTGGGGCCAACGTCCTGACTTTC	CATQLARSGANVLTF
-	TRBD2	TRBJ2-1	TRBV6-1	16	TGTGCCAGCAGTGGTGGACTAGCGGGGGCCTGGAATGAGCAGTTCTTC	CASSGGLAGAWNEQFF
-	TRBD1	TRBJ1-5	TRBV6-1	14	TGTGCCACAGCGGCACAGGGGGTATGGCAGCCCCAGCATTTT	CATAAQGVWQPQHF
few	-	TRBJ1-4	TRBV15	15	TGTGCCACCAGCAGAGGTGGCGGGGATAATGAAAAACTGTTTTTT	CATSRGGGDNEKLFF
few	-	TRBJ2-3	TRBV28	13	TGTGCCAGCAGTTTTACAGATACAGATACGCAGTATTTT	CASSFTDTDTQYF
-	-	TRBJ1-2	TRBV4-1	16	TGCGCCAGCAGCCAAGAGGCTTACAGTCTTAACTATGGCTACACCTTC	CASSQEAYSLNYGYTF
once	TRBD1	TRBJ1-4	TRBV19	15	TGTGCCAGTAGTGGACCCGGGACAGGGGATGAAAAACTGTTTTTT	CASSGPGTGDEKLFF
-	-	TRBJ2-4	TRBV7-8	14	TGTGCCAGCGGCGTCCTAAGCGGCTCAAACATTCAGTACTTC	CASGVLSGSNIQYF
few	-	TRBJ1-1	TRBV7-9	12	TGTGCCAGCAGCTTAGACAGTACTGAAGCTTTCTTT	CASSLDSTEAFF
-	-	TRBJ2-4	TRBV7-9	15	TGTGCCAGCAGCTCACTCGATACTTCCAAAAACATTCAGTACTTC	CASSSLDTSKNIQYF
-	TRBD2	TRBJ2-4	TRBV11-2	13	TGTGCCAGCAGCTTAGGCGGGGGGGCCATTCAGTACTTC	CASSLGGGAIQYF
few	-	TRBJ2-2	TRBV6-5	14	TGTGCCAGCAGTTACTGGCGGGGGCACGGGGAGCTGTTTTTT	CASSYWRGHGELFF
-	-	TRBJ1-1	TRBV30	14	TGTGCCTGGAAGTTAAGGGGCCAGAACACTGAAGCTTTCTTT	CAWKLRGQNTEAFF
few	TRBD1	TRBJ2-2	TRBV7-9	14	TGTGCCAGCAGCTTAGGGCAGGGGGACCGGGAGCTGTTTTTT	CASSLGQGDRELFF
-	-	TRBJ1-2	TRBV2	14	TGTGCCAGCACAGAGCCCGAGCGGAACTATGGCTACACCTTC	CASTEPERNYGYTF
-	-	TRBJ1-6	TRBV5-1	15	TGCGCCAGCAGCTTGGTCCGGGGGACGAATTCACCCCTCCACTTT	CASSLVRGTNSPLHF
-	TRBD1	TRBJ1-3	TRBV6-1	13	TGTGCCAGCAGTACAGGGGTAGGGAACACCATATATTTT	CASSTGVGNTIYF
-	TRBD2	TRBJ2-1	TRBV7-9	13	TGTGCCAGGAGCGGGGGGGCCGCGGATGAGCAGTTCTTC	CARSGGAADEQFF
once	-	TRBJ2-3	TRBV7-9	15	TGTGCCAGCAGCTTAGCTCCGGGGATCACAGATACGCAGTATTTT	CASSLAPGITDTQYF
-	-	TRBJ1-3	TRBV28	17	TGTGCCAGCAGTTTATACGGCTGGAAACCCGGGGGAAACACCATATATTTT	CASSLYGWKPGGNTIYF